The sequence of this T cell receptor beta chain was determined in a study of cytomegalovirus exposure and HLA in healthy donors. Findings and limits, study-wide: As confirmed in vitro, three CMV-associated chains were specific for CMV antigens. According to reports, the classifier identified cytomegalovirus status with high specificity and sensitivity.

J was trimmed by 9 bases and V by 4 bases; bases with no gene match: 7. CDR3 length: 13 amino acids. Germline V lookup: CDR1 SGHTS, CDR2 YDEGEE. While the first cohort had around 700 subjects, the donors belonged to the separate validation cohort of roughly 130 subjects. The data were produced by immunoSEQ multiplex PCR, yet TCRdb's version contains in-frame clones alone and is incomplete. The data show more than 120,000 clones, 87% seen once. In regard to this clone: The antigen is undetermined.

The sample consisted of PBMCs. The J gene is TRBJ1-2, the V gene TRBV5-8; 9 bases match TRBD1. This sequence originates from a man aged 18 to 30 in good health and CMV-seropositive. The CDR3 here is CASSVDRGWSYTF. The CDR3 DNA reads TGTGCCAGCAGCGTGGACAGGGGATGGAGCTACACCTTC.